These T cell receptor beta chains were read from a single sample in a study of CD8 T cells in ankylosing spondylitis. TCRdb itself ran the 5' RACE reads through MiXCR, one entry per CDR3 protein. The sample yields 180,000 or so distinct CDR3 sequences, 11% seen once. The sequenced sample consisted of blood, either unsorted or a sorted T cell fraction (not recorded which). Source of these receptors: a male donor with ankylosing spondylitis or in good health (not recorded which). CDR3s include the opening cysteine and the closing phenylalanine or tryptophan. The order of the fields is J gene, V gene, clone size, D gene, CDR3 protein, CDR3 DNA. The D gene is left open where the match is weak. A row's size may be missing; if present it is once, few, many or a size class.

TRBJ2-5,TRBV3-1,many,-,CASSQAGFQYF,TGTGCCAGCAGCCAAGCGGGCTTCCAGTACTTC
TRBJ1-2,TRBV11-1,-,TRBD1,CASSLGQGLVYTF,TGTGCCAGCAGCTTGGGACAGGGGCTCGTCTACACCTTC
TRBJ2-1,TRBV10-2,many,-,CASSEKGEQFF,TGCGCCAGCAGTGAGAAGGGTGAGCAGTTCTTC
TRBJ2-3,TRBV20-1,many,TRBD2,CSASRVVREMTQYF,TGCAGTGCTAGCCGAGTAGTGCGGGAGATGACGCAGTATTTT
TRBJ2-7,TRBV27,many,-,CASSRSTEEQYF,TGTGCCAGCAGCCGCTCAACTGAAGAGCAGTACTTC
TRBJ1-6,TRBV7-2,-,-,CASSLVDSPLHF,TGTGCCAGCAGCCTCGTTGATTCACCCCTCCACTTT
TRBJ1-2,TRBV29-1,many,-,CSAETPGQPNYGYTF,TGCAGCGCCGAAACCCCTGGACAGCCTAACTATGGCTACACCTTC
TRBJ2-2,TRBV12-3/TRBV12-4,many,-,CASSFSSGELFF,TGTGCCAGCAGTTTTTCCAGCGGGGAGCTGTTTTTT
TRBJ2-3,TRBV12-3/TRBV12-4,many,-,CASTPPRAGTDTQYF,TGTGCCAGCACCCCCCCCAGGGCGGGCACAGATACGCAGTATTTT
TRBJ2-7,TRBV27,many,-,CASSLFVASSYEQYF,TGTGCCAGCAGTTTGTTTGTGGCGAGCTCCTACGAGCAGTACTTC
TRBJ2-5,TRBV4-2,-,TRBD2,CASSQEKRDWAETQYF,TGTGCCAGCAGCCAAGAGAAGCGGGACTGGGCGGAGACCCAGTACTTC
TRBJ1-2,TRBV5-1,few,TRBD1,CASSSQGSRGYTF,TGCGCCAGCAGCTCACAGGGGTCACGAGGCTACACCTTC
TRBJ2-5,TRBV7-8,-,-,CASSPRGGKATNWGTQYF,TGTGCCAGCAGCCCTAGGGGTGGGAAAGCGACTAACTGGGGGACCCAGTACTTC
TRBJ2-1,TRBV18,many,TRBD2,CASTKDQTSTREQFF,TGTGCCAGCACAAAGGACCAGACTAGCACGCGTGAGCAGTTCTTC
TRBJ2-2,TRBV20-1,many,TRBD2,CSAVSGGAFTGELFF,TGCAGTGCTGTTAGCGGGGGGGCCTTCACCGGGGAGCTGTTTTTT
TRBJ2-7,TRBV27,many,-,CASSPGTVSVEPYF,TGTGCCAGCAGTCCTGGCACTGTAAGCGTGGAGCCGTACTTC
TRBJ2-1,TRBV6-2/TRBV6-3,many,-,CASSLRRPLNPVSYNEQFF,TGTGCCAGCAGCCTTAGGAGGCCCCTAAACCCCGTTTCCTACAATGAGCAGTTCTTC
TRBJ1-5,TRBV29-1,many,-,CSVEETGGQPQHF,TGCAGCGTTGAAGAAACGGGGGGTCAGCCCCAGCATTTT
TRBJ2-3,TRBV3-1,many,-,CASSFWDQTTDTQYF,TGTGCCAGCAGTTTCTGGGACCAGACCACAGATACGCAGTATTTT
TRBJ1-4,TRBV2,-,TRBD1,CASSERQGGKEKLFF,TGTGCCAGCAGTGAACGACAGGGTGGGAAAGAAAAACTGTTTTTT
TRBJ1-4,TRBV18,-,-,CASSPQAANEKLFF,TGTGCCAGCTCACCACAGGCGGCTAATGAAAAACTGTTTTTT
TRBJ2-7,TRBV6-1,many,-,CASSPTLGAAYEQYF,TGTGCCAGCAGCCCGACGCTTGGGGCGGCCTACGAGCAGTACTTC
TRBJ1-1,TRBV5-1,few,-,CASSLAQGMNTEAFF,TGCGCCAGCAGCTTGGCACAGGGAATGAACACTGAAGCTTTCTTT
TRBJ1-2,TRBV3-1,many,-,CASSISGQSNYGYTF,TGTGCCAGCAGCATATCCGGACAGAGTAACTATGGCTACACCTTC
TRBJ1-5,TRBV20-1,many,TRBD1,CSAAPGQGFNQPQHF,TGCAGTGCAGCTCCGGGACAGGGCTTCAATCAGCCCCAGCATTTT
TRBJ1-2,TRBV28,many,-,CASSPPGDYGYTF,TGTGCCAGCAGTCCACCCGGGGACTATGGCTACACCTTC
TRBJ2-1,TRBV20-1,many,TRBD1,CSAPGQGSLQFF,TGCAGTGCCCCCGGACAGGGAAGTCTTCAGTTCTTC
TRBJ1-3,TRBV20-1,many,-,CSARDQGGLGRGNTIYF,TGCAGTGCTAGAGATCAAGGCGGGTTGGGGAGAGGAAACACCATATATTTT
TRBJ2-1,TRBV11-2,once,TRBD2,CTSSLDGGANEQFF,TGTACCAGCAGCTTAGACGGGGGGGCCAATGAGCAGTTCTTC